The rows below give T cell receptor beta chains drawn from one sample of a study of blood T cell repertoires in COVID-19. Libraries were prepared by immunoSEQ multiplex PCR; TCRdb keeps only in-frame clonotypes and omits some of them. Here the sample spans about 250,000 clones, 85% being singletons. Sequencing was carried out using PBMCs or T cells enriched from blood (not recorded which). The receptors originated from a woman aged 45-65 years with acute COVID-19. The CDR3 runs from the conserved cysteine through the conserved F or W. The D gene is left open where the match is weak. For some rows the clone size is stated as once, few or many, or as a class when expanded; others skip it.

CDR3aa,CDR3nt,d_gene,abundance,j_gene,v_gene
CATGTGGGEFF,TGTGCCACCGGGACAGGGGGCGGCGAGTTCTTC,TRBD1,NA,TRBJ2-1,TRBV2
CASSTSGGAVTYEQYF,TGTGCCAGCTCGACCAGCGGGGGGGCTGTGACCTACGAGCAGTACTTC,TRBD2,NA,TRBJ2-7,TRBV3-1/TRBV3-2
CASRPQGANSPLHF,TGTGCCAGCAGGCCACAGGGGGCTAATTCACCCCTCCACTTT,TRBD1,NA,TRBJ1-6,TRBV7-2
CASSLPPGLETQYF,TGTGCCAGCAGCCTACCACCAGGGTTGGAGACCCAGTACTTC,NA,NA,TRBJ2-5,TRBV7-2
CASSRDWGDTEAFF,TGTGCCAGTAGCCGCGATTGGGGGGACACTGAAGCTTTCTTT,NA,NA,TRBJ1-1,TRBV19
CASIPSSDTEAFF,TGTGCCAGCATCCCCTCGTCGGACACTGAAGCTTTCTTT,NA,NA,TRBJ1-1,TRBV6-5
CASSQELAASAGQPQHF,TGTGCCAGCAGCCAAGAGTTGGCAGCCTCGGCGGGACAGCCCCAGCATTTT,NA,NA,TRBJ1-5,TRBV4-2
CASSPGQGWSNEKLFF,TGTGCCAGCAGCCCAGGACAGGGGTGGTCTAATGAAAAACTGTTTTTT,TRBD1,NA,TRBJ1-4,TRBV2
CASSLQRGGPETQYF,TGTGCCAGCAGCCTCCAGCGGGGGGGCCCGGAGACCCAGTACTTC,TRBD2,NA,TRBJ2-5,TRBV3-1/TRBV3-2
CASSFSGAGAETQYF,TGTGCCAGCAGCTTCTCCGGGGCAGGGGCGGAGACCCAGTACTTC,NA,once,TRBJ2-5,TRBV9
CASSLTGEKLFF,TGTGCCAGCAGTTTGACAGGGGAAAAACTGTTTTTT,TRBD1,NA,TRBJ1-4,TRBV12-3/TRBV12-4
CASNRGQGLYEQYF,TGTGCCAGCAACCGGGGACAGGGCCTATACGAGCAGTACTTC,NA,few,TRBJ2-7,TRBV21-1
CASSVEETVRGEQFF,TGTGCCAGCAGCGTAGAAGAAACGGTCAGGGGTGAGCAGTTCTTC,NA,NA,TRBJ2-1,TRBV9
CASSQSSGSYNEQFF,TGCGCCAGCAGCCAAAGTAGCGGCTCCTACAATGAGCAGTTCTTC,NA,NA,TRBJ2-1,TRBV4-3
CASSKTGSQPQHF,TGTGCCAGCAGCAAAACAGGTTCTCAGCCCCAGCATTTT,NA,once,TRBJ1-5,TRBV21-1
CASQTGTNSPLHF,TGTGCCAGTCAGACAGGGACCAATTCACCCCTCCACTTT,TRBD1,once,TRBJ1-6,TRBV19
CASSRDNYGYTF,TGTGCCAGCAGTCGGGATAACTATGGCTACACCTTC,NA,NA,TRBJ1-2,TRBV12-3/TRBV12-4
CASTLSPPVNTEAFF,TGCGCCAGCACCCTAAGTCCTCCGGTGAACACTGAAGCTTTCTTT,NA,few,TRBJ1-1,TRBV10-1
CASSYLRAQAREQFF,TGTGCCAGCAGTTACTTGAGGGCCCAGGCGCGTGAGCAGTTCTTC,NA,NA,TRBJ2-1,TRBV6-5
CASSPPSRSSGNTIYF,TGTGCCAGCTCACCACCCTCACGGAGCTCTGGAAACACCATATATTTT,NA,NA,TRBJ1-3,TRBV18
CASSYRSSRDGYTF,TGTGCCAGCAGTTACAGGTCTTCGAGGGATGGCTACACCTTC,NA,NA,TRBJ1-2,TRBV6-6
CASSQVSLRGEQYF,TGTGCCAGCAGCCAAGTCAGCCTCAGGGGCGAGCAGTACTTC,NA,few,TRBJ2-7,TRBV14
CASSQIGTGSRSSYNEQFF,TGCGCCAGCAGCCAAATCGGGACAGGGTCTAGGAGCTCCTACAATGAGCAGTTCTTC,TRBD1,NA,TRBJ2-1,TRBV4-3
CASAWGGAEAFF,TGTGCCAGCGCATGGGGAGGAGCTGAAGCTTTCTTT,NA,NA,TRBJ1-1,TRBV11-2
CASGQAGNTEAFF,TGCGCCAGCGGACAGGCTGGGAACACTGAAGCTTTCTTT,TRBD1,NA,TRBJ1-1,TRBV5-1
CASSWTGGNEQFF,TGTGCCAGTAGTTGGACCGGCGGGAATGAGCAGTTCTTC,NA,NA,TRBJ2-1,TRBV19
CASSSGGTGNNEQFF,TGTGCCAGCAGTTCAGGGGGGACAGGCAACAATGAGCAGTTCTTC,TRBD1,NA,TRBJ2-1,TRBV27
CSGSGQPNYNEQFF,TGCAGCGGGAGCGGACAGCCTAACTACAATGAGCAGTTCTTC,NA,once,TRBJ2-1,TRBV29-1
CASSLVGGPQGEAFF,TGTGCCAGCAGCTTAGTAGGGGGCCCGCAAGGGGAAGCTTTCTTT,TRBD1,NA,TRBJ1-1,TRBV7-2